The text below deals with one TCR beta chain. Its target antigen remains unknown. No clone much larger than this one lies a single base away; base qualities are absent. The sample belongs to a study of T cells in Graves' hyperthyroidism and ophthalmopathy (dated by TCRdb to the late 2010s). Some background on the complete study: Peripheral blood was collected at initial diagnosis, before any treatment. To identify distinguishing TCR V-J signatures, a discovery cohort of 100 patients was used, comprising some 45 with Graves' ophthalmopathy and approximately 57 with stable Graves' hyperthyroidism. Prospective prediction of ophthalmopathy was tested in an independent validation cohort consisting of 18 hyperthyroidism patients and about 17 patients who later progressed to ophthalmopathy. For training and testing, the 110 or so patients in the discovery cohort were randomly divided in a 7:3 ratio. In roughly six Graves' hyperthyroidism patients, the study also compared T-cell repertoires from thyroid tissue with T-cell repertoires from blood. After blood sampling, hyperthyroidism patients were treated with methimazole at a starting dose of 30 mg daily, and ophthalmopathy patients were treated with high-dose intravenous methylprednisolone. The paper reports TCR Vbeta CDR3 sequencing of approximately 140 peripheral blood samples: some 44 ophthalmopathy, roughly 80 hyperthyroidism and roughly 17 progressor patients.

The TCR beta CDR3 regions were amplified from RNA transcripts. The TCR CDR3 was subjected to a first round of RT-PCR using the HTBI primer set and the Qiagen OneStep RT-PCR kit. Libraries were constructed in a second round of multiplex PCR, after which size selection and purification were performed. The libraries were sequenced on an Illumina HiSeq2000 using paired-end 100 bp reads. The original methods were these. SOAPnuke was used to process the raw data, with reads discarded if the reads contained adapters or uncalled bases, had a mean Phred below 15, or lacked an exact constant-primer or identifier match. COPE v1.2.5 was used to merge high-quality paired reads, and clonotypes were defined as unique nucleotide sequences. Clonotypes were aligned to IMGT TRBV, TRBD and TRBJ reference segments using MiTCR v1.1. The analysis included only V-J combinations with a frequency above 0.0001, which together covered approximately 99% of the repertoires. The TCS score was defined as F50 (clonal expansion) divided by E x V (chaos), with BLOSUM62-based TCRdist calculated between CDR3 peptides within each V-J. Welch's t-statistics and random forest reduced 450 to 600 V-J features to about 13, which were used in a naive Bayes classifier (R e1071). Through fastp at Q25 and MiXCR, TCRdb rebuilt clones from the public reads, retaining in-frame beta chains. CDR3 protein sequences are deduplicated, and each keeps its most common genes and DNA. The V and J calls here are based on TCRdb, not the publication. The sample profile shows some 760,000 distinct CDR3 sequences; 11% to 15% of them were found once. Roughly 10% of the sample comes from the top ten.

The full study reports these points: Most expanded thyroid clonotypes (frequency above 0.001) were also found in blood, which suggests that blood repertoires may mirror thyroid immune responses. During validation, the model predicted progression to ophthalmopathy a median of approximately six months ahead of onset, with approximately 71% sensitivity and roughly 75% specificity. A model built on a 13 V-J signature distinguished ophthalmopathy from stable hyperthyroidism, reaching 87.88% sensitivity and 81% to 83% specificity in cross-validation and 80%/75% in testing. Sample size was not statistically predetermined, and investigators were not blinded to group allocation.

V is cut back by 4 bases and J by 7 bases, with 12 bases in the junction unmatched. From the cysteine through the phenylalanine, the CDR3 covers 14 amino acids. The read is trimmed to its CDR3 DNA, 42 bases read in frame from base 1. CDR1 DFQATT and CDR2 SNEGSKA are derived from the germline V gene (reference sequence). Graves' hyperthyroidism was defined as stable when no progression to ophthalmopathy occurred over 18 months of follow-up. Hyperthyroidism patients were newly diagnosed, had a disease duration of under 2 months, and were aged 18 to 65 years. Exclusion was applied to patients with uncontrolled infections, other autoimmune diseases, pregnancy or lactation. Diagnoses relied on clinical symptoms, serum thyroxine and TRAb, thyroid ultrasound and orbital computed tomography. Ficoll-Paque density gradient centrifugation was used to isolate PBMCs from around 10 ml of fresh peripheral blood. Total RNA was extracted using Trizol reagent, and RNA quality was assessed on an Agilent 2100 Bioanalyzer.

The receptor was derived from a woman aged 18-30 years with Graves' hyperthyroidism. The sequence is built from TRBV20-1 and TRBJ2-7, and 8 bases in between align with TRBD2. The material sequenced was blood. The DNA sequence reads TGCAGTGCTACCATCCGGGAGGGCCTTGGGGAGCAGTACTTC. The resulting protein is CSATIREGLGEQYF.